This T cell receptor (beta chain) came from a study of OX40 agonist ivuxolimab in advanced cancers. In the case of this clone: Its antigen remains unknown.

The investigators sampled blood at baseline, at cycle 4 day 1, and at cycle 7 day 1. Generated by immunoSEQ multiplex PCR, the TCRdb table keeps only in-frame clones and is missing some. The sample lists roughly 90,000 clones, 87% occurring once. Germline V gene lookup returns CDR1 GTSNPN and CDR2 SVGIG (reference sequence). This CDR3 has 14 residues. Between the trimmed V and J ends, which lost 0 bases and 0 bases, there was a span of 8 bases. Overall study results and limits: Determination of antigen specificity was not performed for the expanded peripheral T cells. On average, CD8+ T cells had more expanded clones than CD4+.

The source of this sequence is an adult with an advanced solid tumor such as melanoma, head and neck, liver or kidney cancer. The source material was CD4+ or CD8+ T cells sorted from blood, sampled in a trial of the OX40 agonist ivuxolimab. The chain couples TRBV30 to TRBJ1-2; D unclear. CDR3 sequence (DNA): TGTGCCTGGAGTGTACGGAGGGCTAACTATGGCTACACCTTC. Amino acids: CAWSVRRANYGYTF.